This T cell receptor (beta chain) is from a study of blood T cell repertoires in COVID-19. Study at large: Acute and convalescent COVID-19 specimens originated in the United States, Italy and Spain.

The CDR3 sequence is 16 residues long. Germline V CDR1 and CDR2: KGHSH, LQKENI. J was trimmed by 7 bases and V by 6 bases; bases with no gene match: 8. Only in-frame clones appear in the TCRdb table, and some are missing; sequencing was by immunoSEQ multiplex PCR. The data show some 140,000 clones, under 85% seen once. Enrollees, 18 to 89 years old, lived in 24 US areas. Each participant's cohort was designated according to participant-reported clinical history. Two negative PCRs, clearance, or symptom resolution had been documented for recovered Cohort 3 donors. V gene TRBV18 combines with J gene TRBJ1-6, with 11 bases lining up with TRBD1. The sample comprised PBMCs or T cells enriched from blood (not recorded which). The sequence derives from a young man who had recovered from COVID-19. This CDR3 is CASSQDRGRVNSPLHF. The DNA of the CDR3 is TGTGCCAGCTCCCAGGACAGGGGGCGAGTAAATTCACCCCTCCACTTT.